Presented here are 20 T cell receptor beta chains from one specimen sequenced in a study of Ad26.COV2.S vaccination and SARS-CoV-2 variants. Treatment: roughly 19 received Ad26.COV2.S at low or high dose, single or two shots; roughly 5 received placebo; per-sample allocation not given. Day 63 after the first injection of vaccine or placebo was the sampling time. Libraries were prepared by immunoSEQ multiplex PCR; TCRdb keeps only in-frame clonotypes and omits some of them. The sample has around 300,000 clones, around 89% seen once. This specimen was peripheral blood, taken in a trial of Ad26.COV2.S vaccine versus placebo. These receptors all come from a person aged 18-60 years who received the Ad26.COV2.S COVID-19 vaccine or a placebo.

The V call is TRBV5-6, the J call TRBJ2-6, with D unclear. V was shortened by 4 bases and J by 3 bases, with 14 bases between the two germline ends. This CDR3 comprises 16 residues. The germline V gene has CDR1 SGHDT and CDR2 YYEEEE. In nucleotides, the CDR3 is TGTGCCAGCAGCCTCTACTCCCAGCTTGGGGCCAACGTCCTGACTTTC. Translation gives CASSLYSQLGANVLTF.

The gene calls are TRBV6-4 and TRBJ2-1; 9 bases match TRBD2. Unmatched junction bases numbered 4, after V lost 3 bases and J lost 4 bases. CDR3 length equals 15 residues. Germline CDR1 MRHNA, CDR2 SNTAGT. The CDR3 sequence is CASSERAGGYNEQFF. The CDR3 coding sequence is TGTGCCAGCAGTGAACGCGCGGGAGGGTACAATGAGCAGTTCTTC.

The chain recombines TRBV5-5 with TRBJ1-1; D is undetermined. The CDR3 contains 13 residues. Looked up from germline, CDR1 is SGHKS and CDR2 is YYEKEE (reference sequence). V was shortened by 1 base and J by 1 base, with 5 bases between the two germline ends. CDR3 nucleotide sequence: TGTGCCAGCAGCTTGAACAGGAACACTGAAGCTTTCTTT. This encodes CASSLNRNTEAFF.

The chain uses TRBV20-1 and TRBJ1-1; possibly TRBD1 for D (6 bases). The V and J ends lost 3 bases and 10 bases respectively, with 15 bases between them. Germline CDR1 is DFQATT and CDR2 is SNEGSKA (reference sequence). The CDR3 consists of 12 residues. CDR3: CSASPLGGRAFF. DNA for the CDR3: TGCAGTGCTAGTCCCTTGGGGGGGCGAGCTTTCTTT.

V gene TRBV6-2 or TRBV6-3 combines with J gene TRBJ1-2; D remains unclear. In germline, CDR1 is MNHEY, CDR2 SVGEGT. V was pared by 1 base and J by 0 bases, with 9 bases between. This CDR3 spans 15 amino acids. The CDR3 bases are TGTGCCAGCAGTTACTGGCCTTCCTCTAACTATGGCTACACCTTC. Its protein product is CASSYWPSSNYGYTF.

The genes are TRBV5-6 and TRBJ2-7; D not resolved. The CDR3 spans 14 residues. Germline CDR1 is SGHDT and CDR2 is YYEEEE. V was clipped by 1 base and J by 1 base, with 9 bases between them. CDR3 coding DNA: TGTGCCAGCAGCTTGTATTACGGATCCTACGAGCAGTACTTC. This codes for CASSLYYGSYEQYF.

The rearrangement joins TRBV5-5 to TRBJ1-6; the D gene is possibly TRBD1 (5 bases). This CDR3 comprises 15 residues. Trimming removed 3 bases from V and 9 bases from J, with 16 bases in between. Germline V gene data show CDR1 as SGHKS and CDR2 as YYEKEE (reference sequence). CDR3 in DNA: TGTGCCAGCAGCTCGACAGTTTCAGGGAGTTCACCCCTCCACTTT. Translation gives CASSSTVSGSSPLHF.

CDR3 amino acids: CASSIRNEQFF. The CDR3 DNA sequence: TGTGCCAGCAGCATCAGAAATGAGCAGTTCTTC. The V gene is TRBV7-9, the J gene TRBJ2-1, with D unresolved. This CDR3 has 11 amino acids. The germline V gene has CDR1 SEHNR and CDR2 FQNEAQ (reference sequence). V gave up 5 bases and J gave up 7 bases, with 6 bases separating them.

V usage is TRBV19 and J usage is TRBJ2-7; D is unresolved. Looked up from germline, CDR1 is LNHDA and CDR2 is SQIVND (reference sequence). Trimming pared 3 bases from V and 5 bases from J, leaving 11 bases between. The CDR3 length is 13 residues. As DNA, the CDR3 is TGTGCCAGTAGTATGGCCCTTAGGGACGAGCAGTACTTC. It translates to CASSMALRDEQYF.

The J gene is TRBJ1-2, the V gene TRBV18; the D is unclear. V was shortened by 0 bases and J by 8 bases, with 19 bases between the two germline ends. The germline V gene has CDR1 KGHSH and CDR2 LQKENI. This CDR3 has 16 residues. CDR3 DNA sequence: TGTGCCAGCTCACCACCAGGACGGTCCTACCACGGGGGCTACACCTTC. It encodes CASSPPGRSYHGGYTF.

V usage is TRBV19 and J usage is TRBJ1-1; 8 nucleotides align to TRBD1. V shed 1 base, J shed 6 bases, and the junction held 10 bases outside the gene matches. Germline V gene sequence: CDR1 LNHDA, CDR2 SQIVND (reference sequence). The CDR3 totals 16 residues. This CDR3 reads CASSIGRAGGNPEAFF. CDR3 sequence (DNA): TGTGCCAGTAGTATAGGGAGGGCAGGGGGCAACCCTGAAGCTTTCTTT.

This chain uses TRBV2 with TRBJ1-5; 9 bases align to TRBD1. V lost 5 bases to trimming and J lost 0 bases; unmatched junction nucleotides: 11. CDR3 size: 18 residues. Germline CDR1 reads SNHLY; CDR2 reads FYNNEI. This CDR3 reads CASSHGQGSSYSNQPQHF. CDR3 DNA: TGTGCCAGCAGTCATGGACAGGGGAGCTCCTATAGCAATCAGCCCCAGCATTTT.

This rearrangement joins TRBV29-1 to TRBJ1-1; TRBD1 matches 9 bases. The CDR3 runs to 13 residues. V was pared by 6 bases and J by 7 bases, with 9 bases of the junction left unmatched. CDR1 and CDR2 (germline): SQVTM, ANQGSEA. This CDR3 is CSVPTGTGLEAFF. DNA of the CDR3: TGCAGCGTGCCTACCGGGACAGGGCTTGAAGCTTTCTTT.

CDR3 DNA: TGTGCCAGCAGCTTAGAGAGGGGGGAGCAGTTCTTC. Encoded protein: CASSLERGEQFF. This rearrangement joins TRBV13 to TRBJ2-1, with D tentatively TRBD1 (6 bases). Germline loops: CDR1 PRHDT, CDR2 FYEKMQ (reference sequence). The CDR3 totals 12 residues. The V end was cut by 1 base, the J end by 10 bases, with 8 bases between. The full variable domain, in which reference TRBV13 and TRBJ2-1 provide the parts outside the CDR3, is AAGVIQSPRHLIKEKRETATLKCYPIPRHDTVYWYQQGPGQDPQFLISFYEKMQSDKGSIPDRFSAQQFSDYHSELNMSSLELGDSALYFCASSLERGEQFFGPGTRLTVL.

In this sample, this clone turned up a few times. The rearrangement joins TRBV5-1 to TRBJ1-6; D is ambiguous. The CDR3 is 15 residues long. Germline loops: CDR1 SGHRS, CDR2 YFSETQ. The V and J ends lost 1 base and 6 bases respectively, with 11 bases between them. The CDR3 protein is CASSLHEVSNSPLHF. The CDR3 DNA sequence: TGCGCCAGCAGCTTGCATGAAGTTTCTAATTCACCCCTCCACTTT.

This chain joins TRBV18 and TRBJ2-2; 10 bases map to TRBD2. The J segment lost 8 bases and the V segment lost 5 bases, leaving 5 bases of the junction unmatched. Germline CDR1 and CDR2: KGHSH and LQKENI. The CDR3 has 14 residues. The CDR3 spells CASSSSGSEGELFF. As DNA, the CDR3 is TGTGCCAGCTCATCTAGCGGGAGTGAAGGGGAGCTGTTTTTT. The entire variable domain, with the rest obtained from reference TRBV18 and TRBJ2-2, is as follows: NAGVMQNPRHLVRRRGQEARLRCSPMKGHSHVYWYRQLPEEGLKFMVYLQKENIIDESGMPKERFSAEFPKEGPSILRIQQVVRGDSAAYFCASSSSGSEGELFFGEGSRLTVL.

The rearrangement uses TRBV9 and TRBJ1-1; D unclear. CDR1 is SGDLS, CDR2 YYNGEE, per germline. V lost 0 bases to trimming and J lost 0 bases, with 6 bases between them. The CDR3 loop spans 14 amino acids. The CDR3 nucleotides are TGTGCCAGCAGCGTAGAAGTTGTGAACACTGAAGCTTTCTTT. This codes for CASSVEVVNTEAFF.

The DNA for the CDR3 is TGTGCCAGCAGTGAACACTCGGACAGTTCCGAAAAACTGTTTTTT. As protein: CASSEHSDSSEKLFF. The rearrangement links TRBV25-1 to TRBJ1-4, with D possibly being TRBD1 (6 bases). This CDR3 spans 15 amino acids. Germline V lookup: CDR1 MGHDK, CDR2 SYGVNS. With 2 bases removed from V and 8 bases from J, the gap between germline ends came to 15 bases.

V and J are TRBV6-5 and TRBJ1-5; tentative D call: TRBD1 (6 bases). Germline CDR1 MNHEY, CDR2 SVGAGI. Trimming removed 6 bases from V and 0 bases from J, with 12 bases in between. The CDR3 has 15 residues. The CDR3 loop is CASSRTGYSNQPQHF. The CDR3, as DNA: TGTGCCAGCAGCCGCACAGGGTATAGCAATCAGCCCCAGCATTTT.

The V call is TRBV18, the J call TRBJ2-7; no reliable D call. Germline V gene sequence: CDR1 KGHSH, CDR2 LQKENI. Deletions cut 6 bases from V and 4 bases from J, with 13 bases between. The CDR3 loop spans 13 amino acids. CDR3 amino acids: CASSLSPFYEQYF. CDR3 sequence (DNA): TGTGCCAGCTCGCTAAGCCCCTTTTACGAGCAGTACTTC.